These T cell receptor delta chains were read from a single sample in a study of delta chains in infants with herpesvirus infections. TCRdb repeated clone calling on the RT-PCR reads with CATT. The data show about 950 delta-chain clones, approximately 8.2% seen once. The specimen comprised peripheral blood, sampled at time point 2 of longitudinal follow-up. Source of these receptors: a human donor who was a Ugandan infant, either HIV-exposed or HIV-unexposed (not recorded which). CDR3s include the opening cysteine and the closing phenylalanine or tryptophan. The D gene is left open where the match is weak. Expanded clones are given a class, and other clones once, few, many or no size at all.

TRDJ3 | TRDV2 | TRDD3 | . | CACDTVLGMPGRSWDTRQMFF | TGTGCCTGTGACACCGTACTGGGGATGCCGGGTCGCTCCTGGGACACCCGACAGATGTTTTTC
TRDJ1 | TRDV1 | TRDD3 | . | CALGARRLPLYWGILFRDNDKLIF | TGTGCTCTTGGGGCACGACGCCTTCCCCTCTACTGGGGGATACTTTTCAGAGATAACGATAAACTCATCTTT
TRDJ1 | TRDV3 | . | few | CAFVSYGAGSSDKLIF | TGTGCCTTTGTCTCCTACGGGGCTGGGAGCTCCGATAAACTCATCTTT
TRDJ2 | TRDV2 | . | medium-sized | CACDTWGTAQLFF | TGTGCCTGTGACACCTGGGGGACAGCACAACTCTTCTTT
TRDJ1 | TRDV2 | . | . | CACDTWGTDKLIF | TGTGCCTGTGACACCTGGGGGACCGATAAACTCATCTTT
TRDJ1 | TRDV1 | TRDD3 | large | CALGELEESYWGITNTDKLIF | TGTGCTCTTGGGGAACTAGAGGAATCTTACTGGGGGATCACCAACACCGATAAACTCATCTTT
TRDJ1 | TRDV1 | TRDD3 | large | CALGAVYEPIFWGIQGDTDKLIF | TGTGCTCTTGGAGCAGTCTACGAACCTATTTTCTGGGGGATACAGGGGGACACCGATAAACTCATCTTT
TRDJ3 | TRDV2 | TRDD3 | large | CACDLTGGLSSWDTRQMFF | TGTGCCTGTGATCTGACTGGGGGTCTTAGCTCCTGGGACACCCGACAGATGTTTTTC
TRDJ1 | TRDV1 | TRDD3 | . | CALGPPAFPYWGIRNTDKLIF | TGTGCTCTTGGGCCCCCGGCCTTCCCGTACTGGGGGATACGGAACACCGATAAACTCATCTTT
TRDJ1 | TRDV2 | . | large | CACGHTAPYTDKLIF | TGTGCCTGTGGTCATACAGCGCCCTACACCGATAAACTCATCTTT
TRDJ1 | TRDV1 | . | . | CALGGPISGKAYTDKLIF | TGTGCTCTTGGGGGTCCTATTTCTGGGAAGGCGTACACCGATAAACTCATCTTT
TRDJ1 | TRDV1 | . | large | CALGDPQVPTGYKVTVLIF | TGTGCTCTTGGGGATCCCCAAGTTCCAACCGGGTACAAGGTCACTGTACTCATCTTT
TRDJ1 | TRAV29/DV5 | TRDD3 | . | CATSEGGYTDKLIF | TGTGCAACAAGCGAAGGGGGATACACCGATAAACTCATCTTT
TRDJ2 | TRDV2 | . | . | CACDAWGTAQLFF | TGTGCCTGTGACGCCTGGGGGACAGCACAACTCTTCTTT
TRDJ1 | TRDV3 | TRDD3 | few | CAFHAPSEGYWGIRYTDKLIF | TGTGCCTTTCATGCTCCGAGTGAGGGGTACTGGGGGATACGGTACACCGATAAACTCATCTTT
TRDJ1 | TRDV1 | TRDD3 | large | CALGETLCLTISGGPYTDKLIF | TGTGCTCTTGGGGAAACCCTTTGCCTTACGATATCTGGGGGACCTTACACCGATAAACTCATCTTT
TRDJ1 | TRDV1 | TRDD3 | few | CALGTYVLGGDTYTDKRIF | TGTGCTCTTGGGACCTACGTACTTGGAGGGGATACGTACACCGATAAACGCATCTTT
TRDJ1 | TRDV2 | TRDD3 | medium-sized | CACDVVLGDTYTDKLIF | TGTGCCTGTGACGTAGTACTGGGGGATACATACACCGATAAACTCATCTTT
TRDJ1 | TRDV1 | TRDD2 | large | CALGAKTSSYGLPRLESYTDKLIF | TGTGCTCTTGGGGCTAAAACTTCTTCCTACGGTCTACCGAGGTTGGAATCGTACACCGATAAACTCATCTTT
TRDJ2 | TRDV3 | TRDD3 | large | CALDPTGDFTAQLFF | TGTGCCTTGGACCCGACTGGGGACTTTACAGCACAACTCTTCTTT
TRDJ1 | TRDV1 | . | large | CALGENQPTTYWSDKLIF | TGTGCTCTTGGGGAAAACCAACCTACGACCTACTGGTCCGATAAACTCATCTTT
TRDJ1 | TRDV1 | TRDD3 | . | CALGEKVPAYWGIKYTDKLIF | TGTGCTCTTGGGGAAAAAGTCCCAGCGTACTGGGGAATAAAGTACACCGATAAACTCATCTTT
TRDJ1 | TRAV29/DV5 | TRDD3 | large | CAASWGAQPLGDTDKLIF | TGTGCAGCAAGCTGGGGGGCACAGCCACTGGGGGACACCGATAAACTCATCTTT
TRDJ1 | TRDV1 | TRDD3 | large | CALGEAFPTARVLGDTAGPNKLIF | TGTGCTCTTGGGGAGGCCTTTCCTACCGCCCGCGTGCTGGGGGATACCGCGGGACCCAATAAACTCATCTTT
TRDJ1 | TRDV1 | TRDD3 | large | CALGELINWGIREYTTDKLIF | TGTGCTCTTGGGGAACTAATTAACTGGGGGATACGCGAGTATACCACCGATAAACTCATCTTT
TRDJ2 | TRDV1 | . | medium-sized | CALGDLPWGFSALTAQLFF | TGTGCTCTTGGGGACCTACCCTGGGGATTCAGTGCTTTGACAGCACAACTCTTCTTT
TRDJ1 | TRDV1 | TRDD3 | few | CALGELSLPPVYWGIQANKLIF | TGTGCTCTTGGGGAACTGAGCCTACCCCCGGTTTACTGGGGGATACAAGCCAATAAACTCATCTTT
TRDJ1 | TRDV1 | TRDD3 | . | CALGEPGFRVGGYRYTDKLIF | TGTGCTCTTGGGGAACCTGGCTTCCGAGTCGGGGGATACCGGTACACCGATAAACTCATCTTT
TRDJ1 | TRDV1 | . | large | CALGSLWWDWSYTDKLIF | TGTGCTCTTGGGAGCCTTTGGTGGGACTGGTCGTACACCGATAAACTCATCTTT
TRDJ1 | TRDV1 | . | few | CALGEPQFLGIFPSLGYLLYTDKLIF | TGTGCTCTTGGGGAACCCCAATTCCTAGGGATATTTCCCTCACTGGGTTACCTTCTGTACACCGATAAACTCATCTTT